This TCR beta chain stems from a study of blood T cell repertoires in COVID-19. Study-level background: From the United States, Italy and Spain came samples of acute and convalescent COVID-19. T cells, B-cell-depleted T cells, or PBMCs provided the cDNA or gDNA that served as material.

This CDR3 has 17 residues. Per germline, CDR1 MGHRA and CDR2 YSYEKL. Trimming took 1 base from V and 4 from J; bases not matched to a gene: 9. Clones were read by immunoSEQ multiplex PCR, and TCRdb kept only the in-frame ones, dropping some. Of tens of thousands of clones listed, approximately 78% were seen once; the top ten hold 21%. The receptor was derived from a human donor in a cohort sampled during active COVID-19. What was sequenced was peripheral blood. The chain carries TRBV4-1 and TRBJ2-7, with 11 bases matching TRBD2. The CDR3 DNA sequence: TGCGCCAGCAGCCAAGGTCGGGACCTAGCGGGGGGATACGAGCAGTACTTC. Protein: CASSQGRDLAGGYEQYF.